Below are 24 T cell receptor beta chains sequenced from a single sample in a study of cytomegalovirus exposure and HLA in healthy donors. The PCR was carried out with 60 Vbeta primers and 13 Jbeta primers. Libraries were prepared by immunoSEQ multiplex PCR; TCRdb keeps only in-frame clonotypes and omits some of them. The sample carries a few hundred thousand clones, around 75% recorded once. Sequencing input: PBMCs. These receptors were taken from a woman in her 30s in good health and CMV-seronegative.

The chain is built from TRBV11-3 and TRBJ2-6; the D is unclear. Trimming took 1 base from V and 4 from J, leaving 8 bases between them. CDR3 length: 15 amino acids. Per germline, CDR1 SGHNT and CDR2 YENEEA. This CDR3 is CASSLGVSGANVLTF. Written as DNA, the CDR3 is TGTGCCAGCAGCTTAGGAGTGTCCGGGGCCAACGTCCTGACTTTC.

The chain recombines TRBV10-3 with TRBJ2-1; TRBD2 agrees at 7 bases. The CDR3 is made up of 13 amino acids. V trimming: 11 bases; J trimming: 2 bases; junction bases outside the gene matches: 6. Germline lookup yields CDR1 ENHRY and CDR2 SYGVKD. DNA of the CDR3: TGTGCCCTGGGAGGGGATCCCTACAATGAGCAGTTCTTC. Translation gives CALGGDPYNEQFF.

This chain connects TRBV4-1 to TRBJ2-1; 7 bases line up with TRBD1. There are 15 residues in the CDR3. Germline V gene data show CDR1 as MGHRA and CDR2 as YSYEKL. The trim removed 0 bases at V and 8 bases at J, leaving 7 bases unmatched. CDR3 DNA sequence: TGCGCCAGCAGCCAAGACCCGGACAGGTGGTATGAGCAGTTCTTC. Translating gives CASSQDPDRWYEQFF.

The rearrangement joins TRBV7-9 to TRBJ2-1; D gene unclear. The CDR3 is 16 residues long. Deletions cut 2 bases from V and 0 bases from J, with 11 bases between. The germline V gene encodes CDR1 SEHNR and CDR2 FQNEAQ (reference sequence). The CDR3 DNA is TGTGCCAGCAGCTTAAGACTTATCAGCTCCTACAATGAGCAGTTCTTC. It encodes CASSLRLISSYNEQFF.

By its share, this clone is medium-sized. Different DNA sequences within this sample yield the same CDR3. The chain recombines TRBV19 with TRBJ1-1; D ambiguous. The CDR3 contains 11 residues. Germline V gene sequence: CDR1 LNHDA, CDR2 SQIVND (reference sequence). V was pared by 8 bases and J by 6 bases, with 10 bases between. The CDR3 DNA follows: TGTGCCAGTTGTCTCGGGGCTGAAGCTTTCTTT. Protein product: CASCLGAEAFF.

This clone was seen only a few times. The chain recombines TRBV5-1 with TRBJ2-3, with 9 bases fitting TRBD2. Germline V gene data show CDR1 as SGHRS and CDR2 as YFSETQ. The CDR3 has 14 amino acids. V lost 4 bases and J lost 3; bases outside the gene matches: 3. The CDR3 region has the DNA TGCGCCAGCAGCATCCTAGCGGGGACAGATACGCAGTATTTT. Its protein product is CASSILAGTDTQYF.

This clone counts as medium-sized (0.01 to 0.1%). This chain uses TRBV6-4 with TRBJ2-2; TRBD2 is a possible D gene (6 bases). CDR1 and CDR2 from the germline V gene are MRHNA and SNTAGT. V was shortened by 5 bases and J by 1 base, with 11 bases between the two germline ends. This CDR3 is 15 amino acids long. The CDR3 DNA follows: TGTGCCAGCAGTAAACTGGGGGGGAACACCGGGGAGCTGTTTTTT. This gives the protein CASSKLGGNTGELFF.

The J gene is TRBJ1-1, the V gene TRBV11-3, with D tentatively TRBD1 (5 bases). In germline, CDR1 is SGHNT, CDR2 YENEEA. V lost 4 bases, J lost 2 bases, and 14 bases lay in between. CDR3 length: 15 residues. The CDR3 region is CASSSSQDSNTEAFF. CDR3 nucleotides: TGTGCCAGCAGCTCTTCACAGGATTCCAACACTGAAGCTTTCTTT.

This rearrangement joins TRBV2 to TRBJ2-3, with TRBD1 as a possible D gene (5 bases). The CDR3 consists of 15 residues. Germline V CDR1 and CDR2: SNHLY, FYNNEI. Trimming removed 3 bases at V and 2 bases at J, with 12 bases between. In nucleotides, the CDR3 is TGTGCCAGCAGTGACCAGAAGGGGCCCACAGATACGCAGTATTTT. Translation gives CASSDQKGPTDTQYF.

The chain links TRBV27 to TRBJ2-5; a weak D match, TRBD2 (5 bases). The DNA end favors TRBJ2-7, so the J call may be wrong. This CDR3 comprises 14 residues. Per the germline V gene, CDR1 is MNHEY and CDR2 is SMNVEV (reference sequence). CDR3 nucleotide sequence: TGTGCCAGCAGTTTACGGGGTACGTCCTACGAGCAGTACTTC. Its protein is CASSLRGTSYEQYF.

The chain couples TRBV5-1 to TRBJ1-3; no definite D call. This CDR3 is built from 16 residues. Between the trimmed V and J ends, which lost 0 bases and 0 bases, there was a span of 10 bases. Germline V gives CDR1 SGHRS, CDR2 YFSETQ. CDR3 sequence: CASSLDLSRSGNTIYF. CDR3 sequence (DNA): TGCGCCAGCAGCTTGGACTTGTCTCGCTCTGGAAACACCATATATTTT.

The chain has TRBV7-8 and TRBJ1-1, with no clear D. V lost 3 bases and J 3 bases, leaving 14 bases between the germline ends. CDR1 is SGHVS, CDR2 FQNEAQ, per germline. The CDR3 covers 15 residues. CDR3 residues: CASSFRMASDTEAFF. DNA of the CDR3: TGTGCCAGCAGCTTTCGAATGGCTAGTGACACTGAAGCTTTCTTT.

The rearrangement links TRBV11-2 to TRBJ2-3; D may be TRBD2 (6 bases). The CDR3 consists of 14 residues. Trimming left V 5 bases short and J 0 bases short, with 9 bases between. The germline CDR1 and CDR2 sequences are SGHAT and FQNNGV. CDR3 DNA: TGTGCCAGCAGCCCGGGACTTAGCACAGATACGCAGTATTTT. Translated, it gives CASSPGLSTDTQYF.

V gene TRBV5-1 combines with J gene TRBJ1-1; maybe TRBD1 (5 bases). Looked up from germline, CDR1 is SGHRS and CDR2 is YFSETQ. Between the trimmed V and J ends, which lost 0 bases and 1 base, there was a span of 10 bases. The CDR3 has 15 residues. In DNA form, the CDR3 reads TGCGCCAGCAGCTTGGCCGGGGGTAGGAACACTGAAGCTTTCTTT. The encoded protein is CASSLAGGRNTEAFF.

The chain has TRBV2 and TRBJ1-1, with 7 bases identical to TRBD1. The germline CDR1 and CDR2 sequences are SNHLY and FYNNEI. The CDR3 has 13 amino acids. J was trimmed by 3 bases and V by 8 bases; bases with no gene match: 6. The CDR3: CASSLQGYTEAFF. CDR3 in DNA: TGTGCCAGCTCGTTACAGGGGTACACTGAAGCTTTCTTT.

The rearrangement uses TRBV6-1 and TRBJ1-5; D ambiguous. Deletions cut 7 bases from V and 6 bases from J, with 13 bases between. CDR1 is MNHNS and CDR2 is SASEGT in the germline V gene. CDR3 size: 13 residues. The CDR3 spells CASTPGKGQPQHF. CDR3 bases: TGTGCCAGCACCCCCGGGAAGGGTCAGCCCCAGCATTTT.

V gene TRBV7-8 combines with J gene TRBJ2-1, with D perhaps TRBD2 (6 bases). The germline V gene has CDR1 SGHVS and CDR2 FQNEAQ. The CDR3 is 15 amino acids. Trimming stripped 8 bases from V and 10 bases from J, with 24 bases between. CDR3 nucleotides: TGTGCCAGCGGCCCCTCGGGACTGGGAATAGGAGAGCAGTTCTTC. It codes for CASGPSGLGIGEQFF.

The rearrangement uses TRBV18 and TRBJ2-1, with 10 bases aligning to TRBD2. The CDR3 consists of 15 residues. J was trimmed by 8 bases and V by 3 bases; bases with no gene match: 7. Germline values: CDR1 KGHSH, CDR2 LQKENI. CDR3 sequence: CASSPRSGGDYEQFF. CDR3 in DNA: TGTGCCAGCTCACCGAGGAGCGGGGGGGACTATGAGCAGTTCTTC.

The chain couples TRBV2 to TRBJ2-7; 12 nucleotides line up with TRBD2. Germline V lookup: CDR1 SNHLY, CDR2 FYNNEI. The CDR3 consists of 17 residues. J lost 3 bases, V lost 5 bases, and 11 bases had no gene match. The CDR3 sequence is CASSPPSGLAGRYEQYF. In DNA form, the CDR3 reads TGTGCCAGCAGTCCACCGTCCGGACTAGCGGGACGCTACGAGCAGTACTTC.

This clone was seen a handful of times. The rearrangement links TRBV2 to TRBJ2-7; a possible D gene is TRBD2 (6 bases). CDR1 is SNHLY and CDR2 is FYNNEI in the germline V gene. Trimming took off 4 bases at V and 2 bases at J, with 12 bases between the two ends. The CDR3 runs to 14 residues. CDR3 nucleotides: TGTGCCAGCAGTGGCCCGGGGGTTGCCTACGAGCAGTACTTC. Translating gives CASSGPGVAYEQYF.

There are a few counts of this clone. V and J are TRBV25-1 and TRBJ1-2; 10 bases agree with TRBD1. V was clipped by 4 bases and J by 7 bases; unmatched bases: 9. Looked up from germline, CDR1 is MGHDK and CDR2 is SYGVNS. The CDR3 runs to 15 residues. The CDR3 reads CASSALGDRGGGYTF. The CDR3 nucleotides are TGTGCCAGCAGTGCCCTCGGGGACAGGGGTGGTGGCTACACCTTC.

This sequence joins TRBV4-2 and TRBJ2-5, with 10 bases fitting TRBD1. The length of the CDR3 is 16 residues. Germline CDR1 reads LGHNA; CDR2 reads YNFKEQ. The J segment lost 3 bases and the V segment lost 1 base, leaving 5 bases of the junction unmatched. The CDR3 nucleotides are TGTGCCAGCAGCCAAGCCCTAGGGACAGGGGAAGAGACCCAGTACTTC. This translates into CASSQALGTGEETQYF.

Only one count was recorded for this clone. The chain carries TRBV5-1 and TRBJ1-2; 11 bases fit TRBD1. The V segment lost 4 bases and the J segment 3 bases; nucleotides outside the gene matches: 2. The length of the CDR3 is 14 residues. Germline-derived CDR1 and CDR2 are SGHRS and YFSETQ. The chain's CDR3 is CASSRDRGDYGYTF. The CDR3 region has the DNA TGCGCCAGCAGCCGGGACAGGGGGGACTATGGCTACACCTTC.

This clone was seen only a few times. The genes are TRBV6-1 and TRBJ1-1, with D unclear. CDR1 MNHNS and CDR2 SASEGT come from the germline V gene. CDR3 length: 12 amino acids. The V end lost 8 bases, the J end lost 0 bases, and 7 bases lay between the germline ends. The CDR3 bases are TGTGCCAGCTCGCGCATGAACACTGAAGCTTTCTTT. This codes for CASSRMNTEAFF.